A single sample gave rise to the 25 T cell receptor beta chains below, sequenced in a study of CD8+ T cells in alopecia areata. Extraction of RNA preceded its reverse transcription into cDNA, which served as the sequencing template. Measured with immunoSEQ multiplex PCR; TCRdb has only the in-frame clones, and not every one. Here the sample spans some 150,000 clones, about 60% being singletons. Here the sequenced sample was CD4+ T cells sorted from blood, taken at week 0. The origin of the receptors is a human donor with alopecia areata.

This chain uses TRBV5-1 with TRBJ2-5; either TRBD1 or TRBD2 may fit D (5 bases each). CDR3 size: 15 residues. Germline V gene sequence: CDR1 SGHRS, CDR2 YFSETQ. Trimming shortened V by 1 base and J by 5 bases, and 15 bases separated the two germline ends. CDR3 region: CASSLSGWDGETQYF. CDR3 coding DNA: TGCGCCAGCAGCTTGAGTGGTTGGGACGGTGAGACCCAGTACTTC.

This chain links TRBV27 with TRBJ1-1, with 9 positions matching TRBD1. The junction had 5 bases not matched to a gene; V was cut back by 5 bases and J by 4 bases. Germline lookup yields CDR1 MNHEY and CDR2 SMNVEV (reference sequence). The CDR3 covers 14 residues. The CDR3 DNA reads TGTGCCAGCAGTCCAGGGGACAGGGTCACTGAAGCTTTCTTT. Protein: CASSPGDRVTEAFF.

This clone has more than one count but fewer than ten. The CDR3 coding sequence is TGTGCCAGCAGCCCCCTATCCGATACGCAGTATTTT. Translation: CASSPLSDTQYF. The genes are TRBV7-9 and TRBJ2-3; D is uncertain. Germline V gene data show CDR1 as SEHNR and CDR2 as FQNEAQ (reference sequence). V lost 5 bases, J lost 6 bases, and 9 bases lay in between. This CDR3 region has 12 residues.

This clone was counted once. This chain connects TRBV15 to TRBJ2-7; 8 positions match TRBD2. This CDR3 spans 14 amino acids. Losses at the gene ends were 3 bases for V and 1 base for J; bases not matched to a gene: 2. Germline assignment: CDR1 LNHNV and CDR2 YYDKDF (reference sequence). CDR3 DNA sequence: TGTGCCACCAGCAGCGGGGGGGCTTCCTACGAGCAGTACTTC. This codes for CATSSGGASYEQYF.

A note on this clone: The sample has other DNA sequences that encode this CDR3 too. CDR3: CASSQDRGSGANVLTF. The CDR3 region has the DNA TGCGCCAGCAGCCAAGATCGAGGATCTGGGGCCAACGTCCTGACTTTC. The chain joins TRBV4-1 to TRBJ2-6; D gene uncertain. Germline CDR1 is MGHRA and CDR2 is YSYEKL. This CDR3 has 16 amino acids. Trimming cost V 0 bases and J 1 base, with 7 bases left between them.

In this sample, this clone turned up a few times. One end of the junction fails to match germline, which may point to a read error. The chain has TRBV29-1 and TRBJ1-2, with 9 bases fitting TRBD1. Germline CDR1 is SQVTM and CDR2 is ANQGSEA. CDR3 length equals 12 residues. CDR3 DNA sequence: TGCAGCGTTGACCCGGGACAGGGTGAGAAGGTCTTC. It codes for CSVDPGQGEKVF. The complete variable domain, with remaining parts taken from reference TRBV29-1 and TRBJ1-2, reads SAVISQKPSRDICQRGTSLTIQCQVDSQVTMMFWYRQQPGQSLTLIATANQGSEATYESGFVIDKFPISRPNLTFSTLTVSNMSPEDSSIYLCSVDPGQGEKVFGSGTRLTVV.

This chain links TRBV4-2 with TRBJ1-2; a possible D gene is TRBD1 (5 bases). Trimming took off 0 bases at V and 4 bases at J, with 12 bases between the two ends. This CDR3 region has 15 residues. Per germline, CDR1 LGHNA and CDR2 YNFKEQ. For the CDR3, the DNA is TGTGCCAGCAGCCAAGATCGGGGGGATAGCTATGGCTACACCTTC. It encodes CASSQDRGDSYGYTF.

V usage is TRBV4-2 and J usage is TRBJ1-2; 11 bases map to TRBD1. The CDR3 has 17 residues. The junction had 7 bases not matched to a gene; V was cut back by 0 bases and J by 4 bases. In germline, CDR1 is LGHNA, CDR2 YNFKEQ. The CDR3 loop is CASSQEGTGGITYGYTF. DNA for the CDR3: TGTGCCAGCAGCCAAGAAGGGACAGGGGGGATCACCTATGGCTACACCTTC.

The gene calls are TRBV6-5 and TRBJ1-1; no clear D gene. The CDR3 is 15 amino acids. The germline V gene has CDR1 MNHEY and CDR2 SVGAGI. The ends were cut back, 5 bases at V and 0 bases at J, with 13 bases in the middle. CDR3 loop: CASSGPLLVNTEAFF. CDR3 DNA: TGTGCCAGCAGTGGACCCCTTCTAGTGAACACTGAAGCTTTCTTT.

This rearrangement joins TRBV9 to TRBJ2-3; D gene uncertain. CDR1 SGDLS and CDR2 YYNGEE come from the germline V gene. The length of the CDR3 is 15 residues. V was shortened by 1 base and J by 6 bases, with 15 bases between the two germline ends. For the CDR3, the DNA is TGTGCCAGCAGCGTAAGCCCCTCTAGTGAGGATACGCAGTATTTT. Translation: CASSVSPSSEDTQYF.

The CDR3 DNA reads as TGTGCCAGCAGCTTGAGGAGACAGGGGTACAATGAGCAGTTCTTC. This encodes CASSLRRQGYNEQFF. The chain recombines TRBV5-4 with TRBJ2-1; 8 bases line up with TRBD1. V lost 1 base, J lost 4 bases, and 4 bases stayed unmatched. This CDR3 has 15 amino acids. Germline V lookup: CDR1 SGHNT, CDR2 YYREEE (reference sequence).

The chain combines TRBV29-1 with TRBJ1-5; 8 nucleotides match TRBD1. CDR1 is SQVTM, CDR2 ANQGSEA, per germline. The CDR3 covers 13 residues. CDR3 sequence reads: CSTGQGSNQPQHF. The CDR3 bases are TGCAGTACCGGACAGGGTAGCAATCAGCCCCAGCATTTT.

This clone has just a few counts. The chain employs TRBV29-1 and TRBJ2-7, with 10 positions matching TRBD1. This CDR3 is built from 14 residues. CDR1 is SQVTM, CDR2 ANQGSEA, per germline. V was pared by 4 bases and J by 3 bases, with 6 bases of the junction left unmatched. This CDR3 reads CSVAGTGALYEQYF. CDR3 DNA sequence: TGCAGCGTTGCGGGGACAGGGGCCCTCTACGAGCAGTACTTC.

V and J are TRBV5-6 and TRBJ1-2, with unresolved D. CDR1 is SGHDT, CDR2 YYEEEE, per germline. Deletions cut 2 bases from V and 6 bases from J, with 14 bases between. The CDR3 runs to 14 residues. The CDR3 is CASSLTDPVNGYTF. The CDR3 DNA follows: TGTGCCAGCAGCTTAACAGATCCTGTAAATGGCTACACCTTC.

The rearrangement links TRBV27 to TRBJ2-1; no firm D call. This CDR3 spans 16 amino acids. V was trimmed by 6 bases and J by 5 bases, leaving 20 bases between them. In germline, CDR1 is MNHEY, CDR2 SMNVEV (reference sequence). Here the CDR3 reads CASRPTYSPTHNEQFF. The CDR3 nucleotides read TGTGCCAGCAGGCCCACCTACTCGCCGACTCACAATGAGCAGTTCTTC.

This clone has only one observation. The V call is TRBV9, the J call TRBJ2-3; 7 bases align to TRBD1. Germline V gene data show CDR1 as SGDLS and CDR2 as YYNGEE. The length of the CDR3 is 15 residues. The trim removed 3 bases at V and 5 bases at J, leaving 9 bases unmatched. The DNA of the CDR3 is TGTGCCAGCAGCGCCTTCGGCAGGGGGTTAGATACGCAGTATTTT. Its translation is CASSAFGRGLDTQYF.

The V and J genes are TRBV18 and TRBJ1-1; TRBD1 might be the D (6 bases). Germline CDR1 reads KGHSH; CDR2 reads LQKENI. The CDR3 has 15 residues. V was shortened by 0 bases and J by 2 bases, with 10 bases between the two germline ends. CDR3 nucleotide sequence: TGTGCCAGCTCACCACCCGGGACAAGTAACACTGAAGCTTTCTTT. It encodes CASSPPGTSNTEAFF.

The chain carries TRBV5-1 and TRBJ2-5; TRBD2 matches 9 bases. The germline gives CDR1 SGHRS, CDR2 YFSETQ. J lost 2 bases, V lost 0 bases, and 8 bases had no gene match. The CDR3 runs to 17 residues. The CDR3 DNA follows: TGCGCCAGCAGCTTGGCAGGGACTAGCAAATCACAAGAGACCCAGTACTTC. Amino acid sequence: CASSLAGTSKSQETQYF.

J is TRBJ1-2 and V is TRBV27, with D hard to call. CDR3 length: 13 amino acids. V lost 3 bases, J lost 4 bases, and 9 bases lay in between. Per the germline V gene, CDR1 is MNHEY and CDR2 is SMNVEV (reference sequence). In nucleotides, the CDR3 is TGTGCCAGCAGTTTGAAGGGAGGCTATGGCTACACCTTC. Amino acid sequence: CASSLKGGYGYTF.

This clone came up a few times. The genes are TRBV2 and TRBJ2-1, with 7 bases aligning to TRBD1. Germline CDR1 SNHLY, CDR2 FYNNEI. With V trimmed by 7 bases and J by 2 bases, 5 bases remained unmatched. The CDR3 contains 14 residues. As DNA, the CDR3 is TGTGCCAGCAAGGGGGACAGCACCTACAATGAGCAGTTCTTC. Residues: CASKGDSTYNEQFF.

This clone was counted a single time. This chain uses TRBV6-1 with TRBJ1-5; D unresolved. Germline assignment: CDR1 MNHNS and CDR2 SASEGT. V was shortened by 8 bases and J by 5 bases, with 7 bases between the two germline ends. The CDR3 totals 11 residues. CDR3 residues: CASGRDQPQHF. The CDR3 DNA is TGTGCCAGCGGGCGGGATCAGCCCCAGCATTTT.

This clone was counted only a few times. V gene TRBV9 combines with J gene TRBJ2-7, with TRBD1 identical over 7 bases. This CDR3 spans 16 amino acids. Trimming at V came to 0 bases and at J to 2 bases, leaving 8 bases not matched to a gene. The germline gives CDR1 SGDLS, CDR2 YYNGEE. CDR3 DNA sequence: TGTGCCAGCAGCGTAGAAGCTAGTGGGACAGCCTACGAGCAGTACTTC. Its protein product is CASSVEASGTAYEQYF. The full variable domain, rest sourced from reference TRBV9 and TRBJ2-7, is DSGVTQTPKHLITATGQRVTLRCSPRSGDLSVYWYQQSLDQGLQFLIQYYNGEERAKGNILERFSAQQFPDLHSELNLSSLELGDSALYFCASSVEASGTAYEQYFGPGTRLTVT.

The chain uses TRBV11-1 and TRBJ1-2, with 7 nucleotides matching TRBD1. Germline CDR1 SGHAT, CDR2 FQDESV (reference sequence). The CDR3 consists of 13 residues. Germline trimming cut 3 bases from V and 4 bases from J; bases unmatched to any gene: 2. The CDR3 reads CASSLDRFYGYTF. The CDR3 nucleotides are TGTGCCAGCAGCTTGGACAGGTTCTATGGCTACACCTTC.

V and J are TRBV14 and TRBJ1-1; no firm D call. Per the germline V gene, CDR1 is SGHDN and CDR2 is FVKESK. The CDR3 covers 12 residues. V gave up 4 bases and J gave up 2 bases, with 5 bases separating them. CDR3 in DNA: TGTGCCAGCAGCCTTCAAAACACTGAAGCTTTCTTT. This sequence encodes CASSLQNTEAFF.

The gene calls are TRBV30 and TRBJ1-1; D is ambiguous. CDR1 and CDR2 (germline): GTSNPN, SVGIG (reference sequence). V dropped 2 bases and J dropped 2 bases, with 21 bases sitting between them. The CDR3 is 17 residues long. CDR3 in amino acids: CAWSMRAGQWKNTEAFF. The CDR3 nucleotides read TGTGCCTGGAGTATGAGGGCAGGCCAATGGAAAAACACTGAAGCTTTCTTT.